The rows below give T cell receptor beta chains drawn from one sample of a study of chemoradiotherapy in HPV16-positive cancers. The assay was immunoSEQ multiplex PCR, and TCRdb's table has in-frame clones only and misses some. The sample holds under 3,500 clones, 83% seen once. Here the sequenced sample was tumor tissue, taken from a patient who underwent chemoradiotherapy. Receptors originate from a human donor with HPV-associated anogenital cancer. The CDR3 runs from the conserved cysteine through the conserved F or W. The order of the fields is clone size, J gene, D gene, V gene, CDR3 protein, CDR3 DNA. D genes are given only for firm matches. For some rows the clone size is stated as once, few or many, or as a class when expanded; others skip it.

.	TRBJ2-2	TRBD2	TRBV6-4	CASSSGSTGELFF	TGTGCCAGCAGTAGCGGGAGCACCGGGGAGCTGTTTTTT
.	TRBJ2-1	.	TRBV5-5	CASSPTTGYEQFF	TGTGCCAGCAGCCCAACTACAGGCTATGAGCAGTTCTTC
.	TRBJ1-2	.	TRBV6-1	CASSTGVNYGYTF	TGTGCCAGTTCGACAGGTGTGAACTATGGCTACACCTTC
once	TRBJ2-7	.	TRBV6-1	CASSRTVPTYEQYF	TGTGCCAGCAGTAGGACAGTTCCTACCTACGAGCAGTACTTC
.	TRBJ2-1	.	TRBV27	CASSRLTGGRDNEQFF	TGTGCCAGCAGTCGCCTAACGGGGGGCCGTGACAATGAGCAGTTCTTC
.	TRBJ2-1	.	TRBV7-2	CASSLLGAASSYNEQFF	TGTGCCAGCAGCTTATTAGGGGCGGCCAGCTCCTACAATGAGCAGTTCTTC
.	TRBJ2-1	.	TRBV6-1	CASSEATHNEQFF	TGTGCCAGCAGTGAAGCCACTCACAATGAGCAGTTCTTC
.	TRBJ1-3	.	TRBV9	CASSTSEGSSGNTIYF	TGTGCCAGCAGCACCTCCGAGGGGAGCTCTGGAAACACCATATATTTT
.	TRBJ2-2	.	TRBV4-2	CASSQSDLNTGELFF	TGTGCCAGCAGCCAAAGTGACTTGAACACCGGGGAGCTGTTTTTT
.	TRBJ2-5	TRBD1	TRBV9	CASSPQQGQGQETQYF	TGTGCCAGCAGCCCACAACAGGGACAGGGTCAAGAGACCCAGTACTTC
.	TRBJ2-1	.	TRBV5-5	CASSFSPGQQFF	TGTGCCAGCAGCTTTTCGCCTGGTCAGCAGTTCTTC
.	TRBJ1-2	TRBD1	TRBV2	CASGTGSGYTF	TGTGCCAGCGGGACAGGATCTGGCTACACCTTC
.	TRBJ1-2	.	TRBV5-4	CASSLQARRGYTF	TGTGCCAGCAGCCTCCAAGCCCGGCGGGGCTACACCTTC
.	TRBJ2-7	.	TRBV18	CASSPPSSYEQYF	TGTGCCAGCTCACCACCAAGCTCCTACGAGCAGTACTTC
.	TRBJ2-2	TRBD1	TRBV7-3	CASSFAGGERSGELFF	TGTGCCAGCAGCTTTGCAGGGGGCGAACGGTCCGGGGAGCTGTTTTTT
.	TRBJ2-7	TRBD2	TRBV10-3	CAIGRAGAYEQYF	TGTGCCATCGGGAGGGCGGGGGCCTACGAGCAGTACTTC
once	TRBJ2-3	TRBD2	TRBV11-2	CASSLVGSASGGRDTQYF	TGTGCCAGCAGCTTAGTCGGCTCGGCTAGCGGGGGGAGGGATACGCAGTATTTT
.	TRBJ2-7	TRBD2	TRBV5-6	CASSLGWGGSYEQYF	TGTGCCAGCAGCTTGGGGTGGGGAGGGAGTTACGAGCAGTACTTC